The rows below give T cell receptor beta chains drawn from one sample of a study. TCRdb called the RT-PCR reads again in MiXCR, with one record for every CDR3 protein. The data show about 700,000 distinct CDR3 sequences, around 14% seen once. The sample comprised memory CD4+ T cells from blood. These receptors originate from a female donor in good health, serving as a healthy control. The CDR3 runs from the conserved cysteine through the conserved F or W. D genes are given only for firm matches. Rows may omit the clone size; those that give it use once, few, many or a size class.

v_gene: TRBV5-1; abundance: few; j_gene: TRBJ2-7; d_gene: .; CDR3nt: TGCGCCAGCAGCTTGGGAGGCGGGGTCAGCTCCTACGAGCAGTACTTC; CDR3aa: CASSLGGGVSSYEQYF
v_gene: TRBV7-3; abundance: few; j_gene: TRBJ2-1; d_gene: TRBD1; CDR3nt: TGTGCCAGCAGCTTAAGACCCAGGACAGGGAAAGGCAATGAGCAGTTCTTC; CDR3aa: CASSLRPRTGKGNEQFF
v_gene: TRBV20-1; abundance: .; j_gene: TRBJ1-4; d_gene: .; CDR3nt: TGCAGTGCTAGAGATCAATGGAGACAAAATGAAAAACTGTTTTTT; CDR3aa: CSARDQWRQNEKLFF
v_gene: TRBV11-2; abundance: many; j_gene: TRBJ2-3; d_gene: .; CDR3nt: TGTGCCAGCAGCTTAGCCCCTAGCGTTGGGGTCACGCAGTATTTT; CDR3aa: CASSLAPSVGVTQYF
v_gene: TRBV3-1; abundance: few; j_gene: TRBJ2-3; d_gene: .; CDR3nt: TGTGCCAGCAGCCCCGGACCCAACCCCCTAGATACGCAGTATTTT; CDR3aa: CASSPGPNPLDTQYF
v_gene: TRBV5-6; abundance: .; j_gene: TRBJ2-7; d_gene: TRBD1; CDR3nt: TGTGCCAGCAGCTCAAGACAGGGGATCTACGAGCAGTACTTC; CDR3aa: CASSSRQGIYEQYF
v_gene: TRBV12-3/TRBV12-4; abundance: .; j_gene: TRBJ1-1; d_gene: .; CDR3nt: TGTGCCAGCAGCCACGAAAGAGGGAAAGCTTTCTTT; CDR3aa: CASSHERGKAFF
v_gene: TRBV29-1; abundance: many; j_gene: TRBJ2-1; d_gene: TRBD1; CDR3nt: TGCAGCGTTTCGACAGGGGAGAATGAGCAGTTCTTC; CDR3aa: CSVSTGENEQFF
v_gene: TRBV15; abundance: few; j_gene: TRBJ2-7; d_gene: TRBD2; CDR3nt: TGTGCCACCAGCAGAGATGCACTAGCGGGGACCTACGAGCAGTACTTC; CDR3aa: CATSRDALAGTYEQYF
v_gene: TRBV28; abundance: many; j_gene: TRBJ1-2; d_gene: .; CDR3nt: TGTGCCAGCAGCGTAGGGAGCGATGGCTACACCTTC; CDR3aa: CASSVGSDGYTF
v_gene: TRBV20-1; abundance: few; j_gene: TRBJ1-5; d_gene: TRBD1; CDR3nt: TGCAGTGCTAGATTAGGGGGCGGGCAGCCCCAGCATTTT; CDR3aa: CSARLGGGQPQHF
v_gene: TRBV12-3/TRBV12-4; abundance: .; j_gene: TRBJ1-5; d_gene: .; CDR3nt: TGTGCCAGTTCAGTCAATCAGCCCCAGCATTTT; CDR3aa: CASSVNQPQHF
v_gene: TRBV5-1; abundance: .; j_gene: TRBJ2-1; d_gene: .; CDR3nt: TGCGCCAGCAGCTTCGGGAGTCCCAATGAGCAGTTCTTC; CDR3aa: CASSFGSPNEQFF
v_gene: TRBV5-1; abundance: .; j_gene: TRBJ2-5; d_gene: .; CDR3nt: TGCGCCAGCAGCTTGGGAGTTTCAGACCAAGAGACCCAGTACTTC; CDR3aa: CASSLGVSDQETQYF
v_gene: TRBV2; abundance: many; j_gene: TRBJ2-7; d_gene: .; CDR3nt: TGTGCCAGCAATTCGGACGAGAGCTCCTACGAGCAGTACTTC; CDR3aa: CASNSDESSYEQYF
v_gene: TRBV20-1; abundance: .; j_gene: TRBJ2-7; d_gene: .; CDR3nt: TGCAGTGCCACGACTGGGGGTTTGAACTACCAGCAGTACTTC; CDR3aa: CSATTGGLNYQQYF
v_gene: TRBV18; abundance: .; j_gene: TRBJ2-7; d_gene: .; CDR3nt: TGTGCCAGCTCACCACCGTTTATATACGAGCAGTACTTC; CDR3aa: CASSPPFIYEQYF
v_gene: TRBV20-1; abundance: many; j_gene: TRBJ1-6; d_gene: .; CDR3nt: TGCAGTGCTAGAGATGTGGGGTCACCCCTCCACTTT; CDR3aa: CSARDVGSPLHF
v_gene: TRBV24-1; abundance: few; j_gene: TRBJ2-1; d_gene: TRBD1; CDR3nt: TGTGCCACCAGTGACCCTACAGGGGGAAAATGGAATGAGCAGTTCTTC; CDR3aa: CATSDPTGGKWNEQFF
v_gene: TRBV29-1; abundance: few; j_gene: TRBJ1-1; d_gene: .; CDR3nt: TGCAGCGCTGGGGTCGGGGTTGCTGGGAACACTGAAGCTTTCTTT; CDR3aa: CSAGVGVAGNTEAFF
v_gene: TRBV12-3/TRBV12-4; abundance: few; j_gene: TRBJ1-2; d_gene: TRBD1; CDR3nt: TGTGCCAGCAGCGAGGGGGCAACTAACTATGGCTACACCTTC; CDR3aa: CASSEGATNYGYTF
v_gene: TRBV6-1; abundance: .; j_gene: TRBJ2-7; d_gene: .; CDR3nt: TGTGCCAGCATCAAAGGGCATTCGTCCTCCTACGAGCAGTACTTC; CDR3aa: CASIKGHSSSYEQYF
v_gene: TRBV7-8; abundance: few; j_gene: TRBJ2-7; d_gene: .; CDR3nt: TGTGCCAGCAGCTTAGGGTGGACAGCCTACGAGCAGTACTTC; CDR3aa: CASSLGWTAYEQYF
v_gene: TRBV9; abundance: few; j_gene: TRBJ1-2; d_gene: .; CDR3nt: TGTGCCAGCAGCTCGACGGGGGATACCTATGGCTACACCTTC; CDR3aa: CASSSTGDTYGYTF
v_gene: TRBV6-1; abundance: .; j_gene: TRBJ1-5; d_gene: TRBD1; CDR3nt: TGTGCCAGCGGGGGACAGGGTTTGAGCAATCAGCCCCAGCATTTT; CDR3aa: CASGGQGLSNQPQHF
v_gene: TRBV6-1; abundance: many; j_gene: TRBJ1-5; d_gene: .; CDR3nt: TGTGCCAGCAGTGCGGGTACAGGATTTAATCAGCCCCAGCATTTT; CDR3aa: CASSAGTGFNQPQHF
v_gene: TRBV7-7; abundance: .; j_gene: TRBJ2-4; d_gene: .; CDR3nt: TGTGCCAGCAGCTTAGCGGGGGGACAGAGCCTAGCCAAAAACATTCAGTACTTC; CDR3aa: CASSLAGGQSLAKNIQYF
v_gene: TRBV7-9; abundance: .; j_gene: TRBJ1-1; d_gene: .; CDR3nt: TGTGCCAGCAGCTTGTGGGGTGTGAAAGGAGAAGCTTTCTTT; CDR3aa: CASSLWGVKGEAFF
v_gene: TRBV4-3; abundance: few; j_gene: TRBJ1-3; d_gene: TRBD1; CDR3nt: TGCGCCAGCAGCCAGACTGGGACAGCCAGGGACACCATATATTTT; CDR3aa: CASSQTGTARDTIYF
v_gene: TRBV6-5; abundance: many; j_gene: TRBJ1-2; d_gene: TRBD1; CDR3nt: TGTGCCAGCAGTACTCGACAGGGAATAACGGGCTACACCTTC; CDR3aa: CASSTRQGITGYTF
v_gene: TRBV25-1; abundance: .; j_gene: TRBJ2-1; d_gene: TRBD2; CDR3nt: TGTGCCAGCAGTGATCTGCGGGCGGGAGTTCGGAATGAGCAGTTCTTC; CDR3aa: CASSDLRAGVRNEQFF
v_gene: TRBV5-1; abundance: many; j_gene: TRBJ1-2; d_gene: .; CDR3nt: TGCGCCAGCAGCACCGACGGGCATGTTAGCTACACCTTC; CDR3aa: CASSTDGHVSYTF
v_gene: TRBV24-1; abundance: .; j_gene: TRBJ2-3; d_gene: TRBD2; CDR3nt: TGTGCCACCAGTGAACCGGGACTAGCGGCCGTTTATACGCAGTATTTT; CDR3aa: CATSEPGLAAVYTQYF
v_gene: TRBV7-6; abundance: .; j_gene: TRBJ2-2; d_gene: TRBD1; CDR3nt: TGTGCCAGCAGCCGCCCTTTGGGGGACAGGGACACCGGGGAGCTGTTTTTT; CDR3aa: CASSRPLGDRDTGELFF
v_gene: TRBV27; abundance: few; j_gene: TRBJ2-1; d_gene: TRBD1; CDR3nt: TGTGCCAGCAGTCCGCAAGGGACAGGTTCCTACAATGAGCAGTTCTTC; CDR3aa: CASSPQGTGSYNEQFF
v_gene: TRBV27; abundance: .; j_gene: TRBJ2-1; d_gene: .; CDR3nt: TGTGCCAGCAGAAATTCCGGGACCTCGCGGGCCAATGAGCAGTTCTTC; CDR3aa: CASRNSGTSRANEQFF
v_gene: TRBV14; abundance: few; j_gene: TRBJ1-1; d_gene: .; CDR3nt: TGTGCCAGCAGCCAACGGGACGTCGGTGATGAAGCTTTCTTT; CDR3aa: CASSQRDVGDEAFF
v_gene: TRBV7-2; abundance: many; j_gene: TRBJ2-7; d_gene: TRBD2; CDR3nt: TGTGCCAGCAGCTTTACCGGGGATGGCGGGAGGGTGGTGTACTTC; CDR3aa: CASSFTGDGGRVVYF
v_gene: TRBV20-1; abundance: .; j_gene: TRBJ2-2; d_gene: TRBD2; CDR3nt: TGCAGTGCTAGAGATCCAAGCGGGAGGGCCTTCGGGGAGCTGTTTTTT; CDR3aa: CSARDPSGRAFGELFF
v_gene: TRBV5-1; abundance: .; j_gene: TRBJ2-5; d_gene: TRBD1; CDR3nt: TGCGCCAGCAGCCTCGGGACAGCTCCCTCGGAGACCCAGTACTTC; CDR3aa: CASSLGTAPSETQYF
v_gene: TRBV6-1; abundance: .; j_gene: TRBJ1-3; d_gene: .; CDR3nt: TGTGCCAGCAGTGAAGGAGGGGCTGGAAACACCATATATTTT; CDR3aa: CASSEGGAGNTIYF
v_gene: TRBV12-5; abundance: .; j_gene: TRBJ2-1; d_gene: TRBD1; CDR3nt: TGTGCTTCCTCCCCGGACAGGGGGGAGAATGAGCAGTTCTTC; CDR3aa: CASSPDRGENEQFF
v_gene: TRBV7-3; abundance: many; j_gene: TRBJ1-1; d_gene: .; CDR3nt: TGTGCCAGCAGTAGGGAGCTGAACACTGAAGCTTTCTTT; CDR3aa: CASSRELNTEAFF
v_gene: TRBV20-1; abundance: .; j_gene: TRBJ1-4; d_gene: TRBD1; CDR3nt: TGCAGTGCAAGCGGGACAGGGTCTGTGGAAAAACTGTTTTTT; CDR3aa: CSASGTGSVEKLFF
v_gene: TRBV6-1; abundance: many; j_gene: TRBJ2-7; d_gene: .; CDR3nt: TGTGCCAGCAGTGACGTACTAGATGTGCAGTACTTC; CDR3aa: CASSDVLDVQYF
v_gene: TRBV7-9; abundance: .; j_gene: TRBJ1-1; d_gene: .; CDR3nt: TGTGCCAGCAGCTTAGAAGGCAGGGCTCACGACGAAGCTTTCTTT; CDR3aa: CASSLEGRAHDEAFF
v_gene: TRBV7-3; abundance: .; j_gene: TRBJ2-7; d_gene: .; CDR3nt: TGTGCCAGCAGTTTCGCCCCGGGGGGCGGAAAACCCTACGAGCAGTACTTC; CDR3aa: CASSFAPGGGKPYEQYF
v_gene: TRBV6-6; abundance: many; j_gene: TRBJ1-2; d_gene: TRBD1; CDR3nt: TGTGCCAGCAGTCCAGGGGGTGGCTACACCTTC; CDR3aa: CASSPGGGYTF
v_gene: TRBV5-8; abundance: few; j_gene: TRBJ1-1; d_gene: .; CDR3nt: TGTGCCAGCAGCTTGGATGGGGGGGGCTGGACTGAAGCTTTCTTT; CDR3aa: CASSLDGGGWTEAFF
v_gene: TRBV28; abundance: few; j_gene: TRBJ2-7; d_gene: .; CDR3nt: TGTGCCAGCAGTTTAAGGCAGGCGGCGGGGCGGGACGAGCAGTACTTC; CDR3aa: CASSLRQAAGRDEQYF
v_gene: TRBV20-1; abundance: many; j_gene: TRBJ2-7; d_gene: .; CDR3nt: TGCAGTGCTCTGGGACCCGCCTACGAGCAGTACTTC; CDR3aa: CSALGPAYEQYF
v_gene: TRBV29-1; abundance: many; j_gene: TRBJ2-7; d_gene: TRBD2; CDR3nt: TGCAGCGTTTCGACTAGCGGGGTTTCCTACGAGCAGTACTTC; CDR3aa: CSVSTSGVSYEQYF
v_gene: TRBV7-9; abundance: .; j_gene: TRBJ2-1; d_gene: .; CDR3nt: TGTGCCAGCAGCTCCTGGACGGGTTTCAATGAGCAGTTCTTC; CDR3aa: CASSSWTGFNEQFF
v_gene: TRBV9; abundance: .; j_gene: TRBJ2-5; d_gene: .; CDR3nt: TGTGCCAGCAGCGTAGAGGTTTTCCAAGAGACCCAGTACTTC; CDR3aa: CASSVEVFQETQYF